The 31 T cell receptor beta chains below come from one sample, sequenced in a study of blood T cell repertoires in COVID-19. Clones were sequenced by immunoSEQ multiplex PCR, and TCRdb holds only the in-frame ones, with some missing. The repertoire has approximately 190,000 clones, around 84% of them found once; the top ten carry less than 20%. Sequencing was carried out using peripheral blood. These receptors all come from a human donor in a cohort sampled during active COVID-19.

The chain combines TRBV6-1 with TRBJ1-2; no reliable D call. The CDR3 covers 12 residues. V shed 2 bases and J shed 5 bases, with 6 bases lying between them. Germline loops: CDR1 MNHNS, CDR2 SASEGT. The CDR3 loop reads CASSEIGYGYTF. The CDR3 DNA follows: TGTGCCAGCAGTGAAATCGGGTATGGCTACACCTTC.

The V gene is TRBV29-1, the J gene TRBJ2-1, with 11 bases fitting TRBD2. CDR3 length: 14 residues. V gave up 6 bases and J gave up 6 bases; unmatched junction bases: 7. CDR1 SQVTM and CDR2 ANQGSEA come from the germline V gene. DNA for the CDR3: TGCAGCGTGAAGGGACTAGCGGCATTCAATGAGCAGTTCTTC. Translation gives CSVKGLAAFNEQFF.

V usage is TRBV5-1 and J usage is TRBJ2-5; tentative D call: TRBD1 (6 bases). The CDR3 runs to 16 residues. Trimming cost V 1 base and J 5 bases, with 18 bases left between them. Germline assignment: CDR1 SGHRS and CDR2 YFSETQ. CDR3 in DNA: TGCGCCAGCAGCTTGAGGGGTGGGGACATCTGGGAGACCCAGTACTTC. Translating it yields CASSLRGGDIWETQYF.

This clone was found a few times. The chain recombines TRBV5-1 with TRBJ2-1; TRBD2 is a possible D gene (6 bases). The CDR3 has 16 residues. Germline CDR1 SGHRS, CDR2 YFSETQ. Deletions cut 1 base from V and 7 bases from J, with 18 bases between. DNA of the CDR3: TGCGCCAGCAGCTTGAGGCCGGGAGAGGGTGAGAATGAGCAGTTCTTC. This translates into CASSLRPGEGENEQFF.

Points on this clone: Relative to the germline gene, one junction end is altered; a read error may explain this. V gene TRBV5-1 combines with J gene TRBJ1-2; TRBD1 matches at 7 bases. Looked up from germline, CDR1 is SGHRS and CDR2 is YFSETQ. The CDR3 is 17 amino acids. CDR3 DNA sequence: TGCGCCAGCAACTTGCTGACAGGGTTGGTGGCTAACTATGGCTACACCTTC. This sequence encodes CASNLLTGLVANYGYTF.

The CDR3: CASSGGLRVENEKLFF. The CDR3 DNA reads as TGTGCCAGCAGCGGCGGGTTGAGGGTTGAGAATGAAAAACTGTTTTTT. The chain is built from TRBV9 and TRBJ1-4; D remains unclear. CDR1 and CDR2 from the germline V gene are SGDLS and YYNGEE. Trimming pared 3 bases from V and 5 bases from J, leaving 17 bases between. This CDR3 spans 16 amino acids.

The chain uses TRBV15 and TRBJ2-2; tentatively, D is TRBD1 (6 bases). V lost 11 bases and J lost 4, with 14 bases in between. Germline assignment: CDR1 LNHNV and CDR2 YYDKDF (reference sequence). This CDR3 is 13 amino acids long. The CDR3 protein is CAASTGITGELFF. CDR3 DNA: TGTGCCGCCTCAACAGGGATCACCGGGGAGCTGTTTTTT.

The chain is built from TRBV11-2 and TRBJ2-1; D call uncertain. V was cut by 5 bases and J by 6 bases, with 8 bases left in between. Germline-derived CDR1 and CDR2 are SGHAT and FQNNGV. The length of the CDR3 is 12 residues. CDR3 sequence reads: CASSPSPNEQFF. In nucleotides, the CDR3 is TGTGCCAGCAGCCCATCCCCCAATGAGCAGTTCTTC.

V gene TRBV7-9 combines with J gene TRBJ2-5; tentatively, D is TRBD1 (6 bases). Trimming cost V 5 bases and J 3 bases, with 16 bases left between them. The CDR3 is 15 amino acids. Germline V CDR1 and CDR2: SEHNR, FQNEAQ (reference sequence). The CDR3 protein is CASSPLDRHKETQYF. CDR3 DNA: TGTGCCAGCAGCCCTCTCGACAGGCACAAAGAGACCCAGTACTTC.

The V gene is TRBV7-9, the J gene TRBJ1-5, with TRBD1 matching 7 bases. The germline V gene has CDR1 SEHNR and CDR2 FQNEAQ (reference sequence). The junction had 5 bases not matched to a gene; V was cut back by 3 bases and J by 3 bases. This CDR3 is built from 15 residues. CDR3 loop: CASSLGQLNNQPQHF. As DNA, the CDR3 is TGTGCCAGCAGCTTGGGACAGCTCAACAATCAGCCCCAGCATTTT.

The CDR3 loop is CASTYRDRVSYEQYV. As DNA, the CDR3 is TGTGCCAGCACATACCGGGACAGGGTTAGCTACGAGCAGTACGTC. This sequence joins TRBV6-5 and TRBJ2-7; 9 nucleotides line up with TRBD1. CDR1 is MNHEY and CDR2 is SVGAGI in the germline V gene. The CDR3 length is 15 residues. The junction had 10 bases not matched to a gene; V was cut back by 7 bases and J by 3 bases.

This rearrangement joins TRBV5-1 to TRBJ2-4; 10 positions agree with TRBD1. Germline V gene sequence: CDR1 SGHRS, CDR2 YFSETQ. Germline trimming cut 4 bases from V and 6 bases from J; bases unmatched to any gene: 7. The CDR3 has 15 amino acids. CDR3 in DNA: TGCGCCAGCAGCGGGGGACAGGGGCCCATAAACATTCAGTACTTC. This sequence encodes CASSGGQGPINIQYF.

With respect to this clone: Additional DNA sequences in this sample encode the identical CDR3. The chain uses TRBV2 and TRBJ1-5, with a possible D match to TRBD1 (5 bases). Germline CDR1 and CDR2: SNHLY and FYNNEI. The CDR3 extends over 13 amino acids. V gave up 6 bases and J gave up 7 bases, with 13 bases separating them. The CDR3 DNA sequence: TGTGCCAGCAGCCTGGGGGGGGACCAGCCCCAGCATTTT. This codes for CASSLGGDQPQHF.

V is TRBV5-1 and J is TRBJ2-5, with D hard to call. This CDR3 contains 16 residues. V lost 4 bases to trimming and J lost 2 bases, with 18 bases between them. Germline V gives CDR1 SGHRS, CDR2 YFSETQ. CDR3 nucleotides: TGCGCCAGCAGCCACGCTAGAGTGACGGCACAAGAGACCCAGTACTTC. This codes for CASSHARVTAQETQYF.

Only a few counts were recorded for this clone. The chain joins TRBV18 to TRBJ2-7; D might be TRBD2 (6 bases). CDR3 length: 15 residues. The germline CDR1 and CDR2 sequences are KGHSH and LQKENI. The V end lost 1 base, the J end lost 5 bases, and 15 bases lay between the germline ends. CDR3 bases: TGTGCCAGCTCACCACAAGCGGAGGGTCCCCACGAGCAGTACTTC. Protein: CASSPQAEGPHEQYF.

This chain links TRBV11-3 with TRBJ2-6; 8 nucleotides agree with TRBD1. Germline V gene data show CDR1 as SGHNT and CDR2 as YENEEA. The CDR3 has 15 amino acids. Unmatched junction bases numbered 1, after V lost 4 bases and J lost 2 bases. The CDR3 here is CASSSQGAGANVLTF. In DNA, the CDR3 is TGTGCCAGCAGCTCACAGGGGGCTGGGGCCAACGTCCTGACTTTC.

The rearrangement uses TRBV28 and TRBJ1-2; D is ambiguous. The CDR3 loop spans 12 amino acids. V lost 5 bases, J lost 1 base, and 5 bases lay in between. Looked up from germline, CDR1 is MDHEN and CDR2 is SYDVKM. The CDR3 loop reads CASSGSNYGYTF. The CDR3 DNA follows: TGTGCCAGCAGTGGGAGTAACTATGGCTACACCTTC.

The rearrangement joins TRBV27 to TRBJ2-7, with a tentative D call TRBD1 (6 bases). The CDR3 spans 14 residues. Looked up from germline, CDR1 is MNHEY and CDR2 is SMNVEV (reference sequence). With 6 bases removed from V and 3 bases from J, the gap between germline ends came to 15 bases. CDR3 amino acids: CASSKRTADYEQYF. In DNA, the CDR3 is TGTGCCAGCAGCAAACGGACAGCGGACTACGAGCAGTACTTC.

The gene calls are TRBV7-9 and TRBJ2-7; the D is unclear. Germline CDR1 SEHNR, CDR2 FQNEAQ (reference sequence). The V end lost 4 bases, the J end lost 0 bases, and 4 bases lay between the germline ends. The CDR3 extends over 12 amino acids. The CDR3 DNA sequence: TGTGCCAGCAGCTCTCTCTCCTACGAGCAGTACTTC. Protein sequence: CASSSLSYEQYF.

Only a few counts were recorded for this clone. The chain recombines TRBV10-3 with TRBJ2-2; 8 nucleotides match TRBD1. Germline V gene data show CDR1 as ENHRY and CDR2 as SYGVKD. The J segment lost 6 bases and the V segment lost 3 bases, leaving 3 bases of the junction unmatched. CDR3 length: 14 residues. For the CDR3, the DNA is TGTGCCATCAGTGACGGACAGGGTCCCGGGGAGCTGTTTTTT. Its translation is CAISDGQGPGELFF.

CDR3 coding DNA: TGTGCCAGTAGTATCAGTTTTAGCAATCAGCCCCAGCATTTT. As protein: CASSISFSNQPQHF. V is TRBV19 and J is TRBJ1-5; D gene uncertain. V lost 3 bases to trimming and J lost 0 bases, with 6 bases between them. Germline loops: CDR1 LNHDA, CDR2 SQIVND (reference sequence). This CDR3 spans 14 amino acids.

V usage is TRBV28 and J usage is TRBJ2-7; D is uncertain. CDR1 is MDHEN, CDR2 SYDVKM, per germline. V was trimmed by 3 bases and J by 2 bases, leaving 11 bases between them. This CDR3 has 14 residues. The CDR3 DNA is TGTGCCAGCAGTTTTCCGCAGGCAGCCTACGAGCAGTACTTC. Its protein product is CASSFPQAAYEQYF.

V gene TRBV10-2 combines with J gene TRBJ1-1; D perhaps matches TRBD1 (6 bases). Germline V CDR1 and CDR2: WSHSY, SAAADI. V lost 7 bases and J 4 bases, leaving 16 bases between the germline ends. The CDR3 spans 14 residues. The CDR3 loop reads CASKDDRFITEAFF. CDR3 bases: TGCGCCAGCAAGGATGACAGGTTTATCACTGAAGCTTTCTTT.

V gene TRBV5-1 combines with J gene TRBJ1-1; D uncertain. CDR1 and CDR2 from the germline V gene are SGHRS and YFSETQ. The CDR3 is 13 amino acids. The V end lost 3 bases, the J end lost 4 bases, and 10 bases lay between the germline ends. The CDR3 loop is CASSSRARTEAFF. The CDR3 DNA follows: TGCGCCAGCAGCTCCCGAGCCCGCACTGAAGCTTTCTTT.

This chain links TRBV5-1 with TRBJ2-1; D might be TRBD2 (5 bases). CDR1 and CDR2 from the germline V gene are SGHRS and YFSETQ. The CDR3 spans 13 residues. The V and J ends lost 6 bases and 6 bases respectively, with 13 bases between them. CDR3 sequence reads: CASKFGESNEQFF. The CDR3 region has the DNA TGCGCCAGCAAATTCGGGGAGTCCAATGAGCAGTTCTTC.

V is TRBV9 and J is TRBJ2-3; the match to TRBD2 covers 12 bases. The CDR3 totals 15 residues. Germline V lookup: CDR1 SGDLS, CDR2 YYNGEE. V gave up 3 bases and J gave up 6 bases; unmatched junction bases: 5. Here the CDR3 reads CASSARLAGVDTQYF. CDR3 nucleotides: TGTGCCAGCAGCGCCCGACTAGCGGGGGTGGATACGCAGTATTTT.

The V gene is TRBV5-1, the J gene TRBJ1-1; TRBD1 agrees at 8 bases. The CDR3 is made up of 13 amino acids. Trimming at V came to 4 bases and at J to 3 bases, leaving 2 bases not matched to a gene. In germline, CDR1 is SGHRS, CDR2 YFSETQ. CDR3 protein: CASSGQGDTEAFF. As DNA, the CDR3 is TGCGCCAGCAGCGGACAGGGAGACACTGAAGCTTTCTTT.

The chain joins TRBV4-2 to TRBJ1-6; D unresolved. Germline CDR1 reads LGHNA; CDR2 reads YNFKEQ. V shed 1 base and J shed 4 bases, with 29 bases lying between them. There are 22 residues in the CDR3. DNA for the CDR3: TGTGCCAGCAGCCAAGTTCGCTCAGACATTCCCCACGAGAAAAGATATAATTCACCCCTCCACTTT. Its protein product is CASSQVRSDIPHEKRYNSPLHF.

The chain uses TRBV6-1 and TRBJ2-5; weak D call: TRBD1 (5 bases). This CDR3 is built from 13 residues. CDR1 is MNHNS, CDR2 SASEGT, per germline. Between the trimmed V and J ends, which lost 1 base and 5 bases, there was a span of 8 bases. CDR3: CASSEDWGETQYF. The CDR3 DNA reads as TGTGCCAGCAGTGAAGATTGGGGCGAGACCCAGTACTTC.

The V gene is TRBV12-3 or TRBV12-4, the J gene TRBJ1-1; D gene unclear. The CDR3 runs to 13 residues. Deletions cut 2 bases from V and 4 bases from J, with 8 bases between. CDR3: CASSLSMSTEAFF. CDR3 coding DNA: TGTGCCAGCAGTTTAAGTATGAGCACTGAAGCTTTCTTT.

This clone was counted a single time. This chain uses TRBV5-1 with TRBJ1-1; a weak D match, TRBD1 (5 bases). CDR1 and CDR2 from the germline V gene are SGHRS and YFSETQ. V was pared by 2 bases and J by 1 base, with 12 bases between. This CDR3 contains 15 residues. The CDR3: CASSFQRGPNTEAFF. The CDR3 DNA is TGCGCCAGCAGCTTTCAGCGGGGCCCGAACACTGAAGCTTTCTTT.